This entry is about one T cell receptor (beta chain). Its matching antigen is unknown. This specimen includes other DNA sequences encoding the same CDR3. This sample was included in a study of shared clonotypes between healthy human individuals. The study ran the assay at deep level. Some clones are missing from TCRdb's copy, which holds only in-frame ones; the method was immunoSEQ multiplex PCR. The data contain 2 million to 2.5 million clones, approximately 96% of them singletons. From germline, CDR1 is MDHEN and CDR2 SYDVKM. This CDR3 has 15 residues. V gave up 6 bases and J gave up 0 bases; unmatched junction bases: 4. Findings of the study overall: Several donors had about 5% of their naive CD4 clonotypes in common.

Sequencing was carried out using naive CD4+ T cells sorted from blood. This sample's subset: CD45RA+ positively selected. This clonotype originated in a young man in good health. The chain combines TRBV28 with TRBJ2-7, with 11 bases lining up with TRBD2. CDR3 coding DNA: TGTGCCAGCAGCCTTGGGACTAGCGGCTCCTACGAGCAGTACTTC. This encodes CASSLGTSGSYEQYF.